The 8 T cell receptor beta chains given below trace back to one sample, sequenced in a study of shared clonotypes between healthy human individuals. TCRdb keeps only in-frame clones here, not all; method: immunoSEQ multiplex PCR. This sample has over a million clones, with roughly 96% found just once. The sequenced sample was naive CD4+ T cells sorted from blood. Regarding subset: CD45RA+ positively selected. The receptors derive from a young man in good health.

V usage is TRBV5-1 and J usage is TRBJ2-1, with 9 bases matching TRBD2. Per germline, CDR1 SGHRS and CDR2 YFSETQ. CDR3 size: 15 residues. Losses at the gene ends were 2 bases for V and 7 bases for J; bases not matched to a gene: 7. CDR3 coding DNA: TGCGCCAGCAGCTTAAGTAGCGGGAGCTTTAATGAGCAGTTCTTC. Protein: CASSLSSGSFNEQFF. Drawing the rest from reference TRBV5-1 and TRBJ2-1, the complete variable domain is KAGVTQTPRYLIKTRGQQVTLSCSPISGHRSVSWYQQTPGQGLQFLFEYFSETQRNKGNFPGRFSGRQFSNSRSEMNVSTLELGDSALYLCASSLSSGSFNEQFFGPGTRLTVL.

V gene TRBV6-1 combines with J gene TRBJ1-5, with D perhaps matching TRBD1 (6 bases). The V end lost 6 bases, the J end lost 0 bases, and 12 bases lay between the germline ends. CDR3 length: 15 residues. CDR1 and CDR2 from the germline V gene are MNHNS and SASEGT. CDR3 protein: CASSSTGSSNQPQHF. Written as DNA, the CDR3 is TGTGCCAGCAGCTCCACAGGGTCTAGCAATCAGCCCCAGCATTTT.

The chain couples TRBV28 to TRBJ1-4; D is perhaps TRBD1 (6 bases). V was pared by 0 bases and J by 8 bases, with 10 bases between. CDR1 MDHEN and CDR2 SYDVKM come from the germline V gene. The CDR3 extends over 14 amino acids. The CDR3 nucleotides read TGTGCCAGCAGTTTATGGCAGGGGAGGGAAAAACTGTTTTTT. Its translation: CASSLWQGREKLFF.

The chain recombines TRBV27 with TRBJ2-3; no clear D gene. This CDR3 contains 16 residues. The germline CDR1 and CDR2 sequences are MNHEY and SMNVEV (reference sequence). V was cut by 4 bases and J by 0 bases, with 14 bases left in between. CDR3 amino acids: CASSSQGDASTDTQYF. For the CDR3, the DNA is TGTGCCAGCAGTTCCCAAGGAGACGCTAGCACAGATACGCAGTATTTT.

Written as DNA, the CDR3 is TGTGCCAGCAGCGGAACAATCGTCGGCACTGAAGCTTTCTTT. Encoded protein: CASSGTIVGTEAFF. The chain employs TRBV9 and TRBJ1-1; D gene uncertain. The CDR3 runs 14 residues. Per germline, CDR1 SGDLS and CDR2 YYNGEE. V was cut by 3 bases and J by 4 bases, with 13 bases left in between.

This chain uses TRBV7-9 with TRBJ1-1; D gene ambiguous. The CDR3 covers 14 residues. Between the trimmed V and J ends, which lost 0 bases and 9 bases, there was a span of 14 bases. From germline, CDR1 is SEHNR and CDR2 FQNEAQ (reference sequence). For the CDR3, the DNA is TGTGCCAGCAGCTTAGCCGGCAGCGCCGGTAAAGCTTTCTTT. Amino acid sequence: CASSLAGSAGKAFF.

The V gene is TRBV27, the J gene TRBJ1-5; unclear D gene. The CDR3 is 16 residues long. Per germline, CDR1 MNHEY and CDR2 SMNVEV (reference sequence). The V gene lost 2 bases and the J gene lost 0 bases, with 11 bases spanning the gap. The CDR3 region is CASSLKSVHSNQPQHF. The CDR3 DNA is TGTGCCAGCAGTTTAAAGTCAGTCCATAGCAATCAGCCCCAGCATTTT.

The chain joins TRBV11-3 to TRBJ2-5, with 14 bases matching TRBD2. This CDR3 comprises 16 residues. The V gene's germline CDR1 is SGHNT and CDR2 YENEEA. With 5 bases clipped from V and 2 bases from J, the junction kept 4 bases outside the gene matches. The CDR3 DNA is TGTGCCAGCAGCCCCGGACTAGCGGGAGGTCAAGAGACCCAGTACTTC. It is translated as CASSPGLAGGQETQYF.